This entry describes one T cell receptor beta chain. Its specificity is not known. These data originate in a study of cytomegalovirus exposure and HLA in healthy donors. Primers: 60 Vbeta forward and 13 Jbeta reverse. TCRdb's table, derived via immunoSEQ multiplex PCR, lists solely in-frame clones and lacks some. The data hold approximately 100,000 clones, with 75% observed a single time. The CDR3 consists of 16 residues. Losses at the gene ends were 2 bases for V and 5 bases for J; bases not matched to a gene: 9. Germline CDR1 is SGDLS and CDR2 is YYNGEE. Study-wide points: Among TCR beta chains, those listed as cytomegalovirus-associated numbered approximately 150.

The sample taken for sequencing was PBMCs. The sequence came from a middle-aged man in good health and CMV-seronegative. The V and J genes are TRBV9 and TRBJ2-5; 10 positions agree with TRBD1. The CDR3 loop reads CASSVRDRGVRETQYF. In DNA form, the CDR3 reads TGTGCCAGCAGCGTTAGGGACAGGGGCGTCAGGGAGACCCAGTACTTC.